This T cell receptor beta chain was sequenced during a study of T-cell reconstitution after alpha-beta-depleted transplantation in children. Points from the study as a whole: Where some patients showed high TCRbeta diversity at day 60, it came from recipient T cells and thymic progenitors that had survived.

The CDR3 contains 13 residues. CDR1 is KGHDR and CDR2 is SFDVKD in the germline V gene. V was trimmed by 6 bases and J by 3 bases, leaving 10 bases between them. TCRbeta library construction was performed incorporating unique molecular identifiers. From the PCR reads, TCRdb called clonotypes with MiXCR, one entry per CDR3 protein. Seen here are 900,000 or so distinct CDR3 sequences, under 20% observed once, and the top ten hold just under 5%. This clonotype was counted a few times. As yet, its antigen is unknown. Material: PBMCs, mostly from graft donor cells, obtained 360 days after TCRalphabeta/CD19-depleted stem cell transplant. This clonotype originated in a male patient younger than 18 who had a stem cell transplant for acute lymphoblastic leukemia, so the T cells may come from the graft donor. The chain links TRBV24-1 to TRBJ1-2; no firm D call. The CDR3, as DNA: TGTGCCACCAGTCGGGGAAGGGACTATGGCTACACCTTC. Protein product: CATSRGRDYGYTF.